This entry is about one T cell receptor (beta chain). Its antigen is as yet unknown. The method was immunoSEQ multiplex PCR; TCRdb's version includes in-frame clones alone and lacks a portion of them. The table shows around 25,000 clones, with 94% occurring only once. The data belong to a study of graft-versus-host responses after intestinal transplantation. Turning to the study itself: Anti-thymocyte globulin induction, then tacrolimus and steroids for about three years, went to all recipients.

Overall study results and limits: Some patients had graft-donor T cell macrochimerism, and their allografts showed high graft-versus-host to host-versus-graft clonal ratios. Recipient marrow contained GvH clones, some of which appeared first in ileum or blood.

This clonotype originated in a human patient who received an intestinal transplant, so some T cells may come from the graft donor. This material consisted of PBMCs, taken 156 days after intestinal transplant.

For the CDR3, the DNA is TGTGCCAGCAGCCTACGGACAGACAGCAATCAGCCCCAGCATTTT. It codes for CASSLRTDSNQPQHF. The chain carries TRBV7-2 and TRBJ1-5; a weak D match, TRBD1 (6 bases). Germline V lookup: CDR1 SGHTA, CDR2 FQGNSA. The CDR3 loop spans 15 amino acids. V gave up 5 bases and J gave up 1 base, with 12 bases separating them.